This T cell receptor (beta chain) stems from a study of OX40 agonist ivuxolimab in advanced cancers. The germline V gene encodes CDR1 SGHKS and CDR2 YYEKEE (reference sequence). V gave up 6 bases and J gave up 12 bases; unmatched junction bases: 8. The CDR3 is 11 residues long. Profiled with immunoSEQ multiplex PCR; TCRdb holds only in-frame clones, not every one. The table lists 70,000 to 95,000 clones, around 94% of them singletons. The source was CD4+ or CD8+ T cells sorted from blood, collected in a trial of the OX40 agonist ivuxolimab. This clonotype was obtained from an adult with an advanced solid tumor such as melanoma, head and neck, liver or kidney cancer. The rearrangement uses TRBV5-5 and TRBJ2-7; TRBD2 matches at 8 bases. The CDR3 loop is CASTLAGGVYF. Here the CDR3 DNA reads TGTGCCAGCACTCTTGCGGGGGGAGTGTACTTC.